These 15 T cell receptor beta chains came from one sample sequenced in a study of beta chain features in type 1 diabetes. Whole-study results and caveats: Shorter TCRB CDR3s, moderately but significantly so, marked every one of the four CD4+ subsets in Type 1 diabetes patients.

Expressed TCRB transcripts got sequenced, as all isolated RNA was reverse transcribed. The repertoire was sequenced with immunoSEQ multiplex PCR; TCRdb's copy has only in-frame clones and lacks some. The sample includes approximately 240,000 clones, 16% of them seen just once. These TCRs are of unknown antigen specificity. The sample comprised naive CD4+ T cells from blood. These receptors were obtained from a man aged 25 to 40 with type 1 diabetes.

This clone showed up just once. The chain joins TRBV7-2 to TRBJ2-7, with 7 bases identical to TRBD1. This CDR3 region has 14 residues. CDR1 is SGHTA, CDR2 FQGNSA, per germline. V trimming: 5 bases; J trimming: 4 bases; junction bases outside the gene matches: 8. CDR3 bases: TGTGCCAGCAGCCCCACGTTGACAGGGTACGAGCAGTACTTC. Amino acids: CASSPTLTGYEQYF.

The chain uses TRBV10-3 and TRBJ2-7; TRBD1 agrees at 9 bases. CDR1 is ENHRY, CDR2 SYGVKD, per germline. The V gene end was trimmed by 4 bases and the J gene end by 0 bases; junction bases not matched to a gene: 7. The CDR3 runs 16 residues. In DNA, the CDR3 is TGTGCCATCAGTGGGAACGTGGGACAGGGCTCCTACGAGCAGTACTTC. Its translation: CAISGNVGQGSYEQYF.

This clone was seen a handful of times. The J gene is TRBJ2-2, the V gene TRBV4-1; no clear D gene. Germline V gene sequence: CDR1 MGHRA, CDR2 YSYEKL. This CDR3 has 15 residues. V was cut by 6 bases and J by 2 bases, with 13 bases left in between. The CDR3 spells CASRNTRRNTGELFF. In DNA form, the CDR3 reads TGCGCCAGCAGAAATACAAGGCGCAACACCGGGGAGCTGTTTTTT.

This clone was recorded a few times. The chain uses TRBV7-3 and TRBJ1-1; maybe TRBD1 (5 bases). This CDR3 spans 15 amino acids. V lost 0 bases and J 1 base, leaving 9 bases between the germline ends. CDR1 and CDR2 (germline): SGHTA, FQGTGA. CDR3 nucleotides: TGTGCCAGCAGCTTAACTGGGGACCCGAACACTGAAGCTTTCTTT. This translates into CASSLTGDPNTEAFF. Full variable domain (missing parts from reference TRBV7-3 and TRBJ1-1): GAGVSQTPSNKVTEKGKYVELRCDPISGHTALYWYRQSLGQGPEFLIYFQGTGAADDSGLPNDRFFAVRPEGSVSTLKIQRTERGDSAVYLCASSLTGDPNTEAFFGQGTRLTVV.

This clone was seen a handful of times. The chain has TRBV5-1 and TRBJ1-5, with D perhaps TRBD1 (6 bases). Germline CDR1 reads SGHRS; CDR2 reads YFSETQ. Trimming left V 4 bases short and J 3 bases short, with 11 bases between. CDR3 length equals 14 residues. CDR3 residues: CASSAGQPNQPQHF. In DNA, the CDR3 is TGCGCCAGCAGCGCTGGACAGCCCAATCAGCCCCAGCATTTT.

This clone was counted between two and nine times. The V call is TRBV6-6, the J call TRBJ2-7; 8 bases map to TRBD1. V lost 5 bases and J lost 0; bases outside the gene matches: 6. The CDR3 runs to 15 residues. Looked up from germline, CDR1 is MNHNY and CDR2 is SVGAGI (reference sequence). DNA of the CDR3: TGTGCCAGCAGTGCGAGGACAGGGTCCTCCTACGAGCAGTACTTC. Amino acids: CASSARTGSSYEQYF.

Worth noting for this clone: Distinct nucleotide sequences in the sample also encode this CDR3. The chain joins TRBV5-1 to TRBJ2-7; D not certain. Germline V gene lookup returns CDR1 SGHRS and CDR2 YFSETQ. The V and J ends lost 2 bases and 3 bases respectively, with 3 bases between them. The CDR3 consists of 11 residues. CDR3 protein: CASSLNYEQYF. CDR3 DNA sequence: TGCGCCAGCAGCTTAAACTACGAGCAGTACTTC. Filled out from reference TRBV5-1 and TRBJ2-7, the complete variable domain reads KAGVTQTPRYLIKTRGQQVTLSCSPISGHRSVSWYQQTPGQGLQFLFEYFSETQRNKGNFPGRFSGRQFSNSRSEMNVSTLELGDSALYLCASSLNYEQYFGPGTRLTVT.

The chain employs TRBV5-1 and TRBJ1-1; D not resolved. This CDR3 region has 15 residues. V was clipped by 4 bases and J by 0 bases, with 13 bases between them. Per the germline V gene, CDR1 is SGHRS and CDR2 is YFSETQ. In nucleotides, the CDR3 is TGCGCCAGCAGCAGAACGACGAGTCTGAACACTGAAGCTTTCTTT. It is translated as CASSRTTSLNTEAFF.

The chain carries TRBV7-9 and TRBJ2-7; TRBD2 matches at 12 bases. V lost 3 bases to trimming and J lost 3 bases; unmatched junction nucleotides: 3. The CDR3 loop spans 15 amino acids. The germline gives CDR1 SEHNR, CDR2 FQNEAQ (reference sequence). CDR3: CASSFTTSGSYEQYF. The CDR3, as DNA: TGTGCCAGCAGCTTTACGACTAGCGGGAGCTACGAGCAGTACTTC.

The J gene is TRBJ2-7, the V gene TRBV7-2; 7 bases agree with TRBD1. The CDR3 is 15 amino acids. Germline V gene lookup returns CDR1 SGHTA and CDR2 FQGNSA. Unmatched junction bases numbered 7, after V lost 4 bases and J lost 1 base. CDR3 amino acids: CASSSHRGASYEQYF. Written as DNA, the CDR3 is TGTGCCAGCAGCTCACACAGGGGAGCTTCCTACGAGCAGTACTTC.

V usage is TRBV29-1 and J usage is TRBJ1-2; D ambiguous. The CDR3 extends over 12 amino acids. Germline CDR1 reads SQVTM; CDR2 reads ANQGSEA. With 3 bases removed from V and 6 bases from J, the gap between germline ends came to 11 bases. Here the CDR3 reads CSVEKGSDGYTF. In DNA form, the CDR3 reads TGCAGCGTTGAGAAAGGGTCGGATGGCTACACCTTC.

The chain employs TRBV7-9 and TRBJ2-7, with D possibly TRBD2 on 6 matching bases. The germline CDR1 and CDR2 sequences are SEHNR and FQNEAQ (reference sequence). This CDR3 has 14 residues. V shed 3 bases and J shed 2 bases, with 11 bases lying between them. The CDR3 region has the DNA TGTGCCAGCAGCTTCGGGGAGGCAACCTACGAGCAGTACTTC. It translates to CASSFGEATYEQYF.

The CDR3 DNA follows: TGTGCCTGGAGTGCCGGGAGGGGAAATGAGCAGTTCTTC. This codes for CAWSAGRGNEQFF. V gene TRBV30 combines with J gene TRBJ2-1, with 8 bases identical to TRBD2. Germline V gene sequence: CDR1 GTSNPN, CDR2 SVGIG (reference sequence). This CDR3 is 13 amino acids long. With 1 base clipped from V and 7 bases from J, the junction kept 3 bases outside the gene matches.

The chain links TRBV7-6 to TRBJ2-7; D possibly corresponds to TRBD2 (5 bases). Trimming shortened V by 5 bases and J by 5 bases, and 10 bases separated the two germline ends. This CDR3 is 12 amino acids long. Germline-derived CDR1 and CDR2 are SGHVS and FNYEAQ. CDR3 amino acids: CASSPGGHEQYF. CDR3 DNA sequence: TGTGCCAGCAGCCCCGGAGGACACGAGCAGTACTTC. Complete variable domain (other parts from reference TRBV7-6 and TRBJ2-7): GAGVSQSPRYKVTKRGQDVALRCDPISGHVSLYWYRQALGQGPEFLTYFNYEAQQDKSGLPNDRFSAERPEGSISTLTIQRTEQRDSAMYRCASSPGGHEQYFGPGTRLTVT.

This clone was counted only a few times. The V call is TRBV30, the J call TRBJ1-1; D remains ambiguous. The CDR3 has 13 amino acids. V was trimmed by 7 bases and J by 2 bases, leaving 14 bases between them. CDR1 and CDR2 from the germline V gene are GTSNPN and SVGIG (reference sequence). The DNA of the CDR3 is TGTGCCTCGAGGTTCGTTGCCAACACTGAAGCTTTCTTT. It yields the protein CASRFVANTEAFF.